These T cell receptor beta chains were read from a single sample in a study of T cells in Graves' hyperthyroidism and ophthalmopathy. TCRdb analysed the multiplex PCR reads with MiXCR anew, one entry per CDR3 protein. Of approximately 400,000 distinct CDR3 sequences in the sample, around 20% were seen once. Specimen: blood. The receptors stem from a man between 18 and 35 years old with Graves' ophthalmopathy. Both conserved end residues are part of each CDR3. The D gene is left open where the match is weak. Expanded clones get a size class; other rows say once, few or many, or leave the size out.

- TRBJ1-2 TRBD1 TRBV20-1 CSATTGTGIGYGYTF TGCAGTGCTACCACCGGGACAGGGATCGGGTATGGCTACACCTTC
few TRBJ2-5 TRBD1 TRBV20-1 CSADRAQETQYF TGCAGTGCTGACAGGGCCCAAGAGACCCAGTACTTC
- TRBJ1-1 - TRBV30 CAWSQENTEAFF TGTGCCTGGAGTCAGGAGAACACTGAAGCTTTCTTT
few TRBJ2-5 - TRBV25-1 CASSWYGKETQYF TGTGCCAGCAGTTGGTACGGGAAAGAGACCCAGTACTTC
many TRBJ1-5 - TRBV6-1 CASEAGTPGQPQHF TGTGCCAGCGAGGCGGGGACCCCGGGACAGCCCCAGCATTTT
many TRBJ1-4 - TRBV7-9 CASRPNPSEKLFF TGTGCCAGCAGGCCAAATCCGAGCGAAAAACTGTTTTTT
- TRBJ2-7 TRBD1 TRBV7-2 CASSSGQGEVYEQYF TGTGCCAGCAGCTCGGGACAGGGGGAGGTCTACGAGCAGTACTTC
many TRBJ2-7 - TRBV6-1 CASSEGFSYEQYF TGTGCCAGCAGTGAAGGCTTTTCCTACGAGCAGTACTTC
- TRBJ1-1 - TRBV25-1 CASSEEGFEAFF TGTGCCAGCAGTGAAGAGGGGTTTGAAGCTTTCTTT
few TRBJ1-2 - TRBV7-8 CASSLEVRDGYGYTF TGTGCCAGCAGCTTAGAGGTCCGGGACGGCTATGGCTACACCTTC
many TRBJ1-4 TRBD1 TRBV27 CASSLSIDSPGQSNEKLFF TGTGCCAGCAGTTTATCGATCGACTCCCCGGGACAGAGTAATGAAAAACTGTTTTTT
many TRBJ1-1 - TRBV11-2 CASSRQQGNTEAFF TGTGCCAGCAGCCGACAACAGGGGAACACTGAAGCTTTCTTT
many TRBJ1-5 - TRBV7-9 CASSLRQNYQPQHF TGTGCCAGCAGCTTAAGACAGAATTATCAGCCCCAGCATTTT
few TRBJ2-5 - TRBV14 CASSQALRETQYF TGTGCCAGCAGCCAAGCCCTGCGAGAGACCCAGTACTTC
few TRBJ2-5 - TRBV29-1 CSVRSPQETQYF TGCAGCGTTCGGAGTCCTCAAGAGACCCAGTACTTC
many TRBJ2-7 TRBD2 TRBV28 CASSLGRGPYYEQYF TGTGCCAGCAGTTTAGGGAGGGGCCCCTACTACGAGCAGTACTTC
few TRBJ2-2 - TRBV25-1 CASSEYAASRVGELFF TGTGCCAGCAGTGAATACGCGGCTAGCAGGGTCGGGGAGCTGTTTTTT
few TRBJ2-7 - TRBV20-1 CSVEDGSSYEQYF TGCAGTGTTGAGGACGGGAGCTCCTACGAGCAGTACTTC
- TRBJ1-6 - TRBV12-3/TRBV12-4 CASSFLGNNSPLHF TGTGCCAGCAGTTTTTTGGGGAATAATTCACCCCTCCACTTT
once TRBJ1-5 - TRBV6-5 CASSYPWGASNQPQHF TGTGCCAGCAGTTACCCCTGGGGGGCCTCCAATCAGCCCCAGCATTTT
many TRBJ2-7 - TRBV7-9 CASGSRANGEQYF TGTGCCAGCGGAAGCCGGGCGAACGGAGAGCAGTACTTC
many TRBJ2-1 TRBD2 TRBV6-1 CASSELGGGNEQFF TGTGCCAGCAGTGAATTGGGGGGGGGCAATGAGCAGTTCTTC
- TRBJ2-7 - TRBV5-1 CASSVRQSSYEQYF TGCGCCAGCTCAGTCAGACAGAGCTCCTACGAGCAGTACTTC
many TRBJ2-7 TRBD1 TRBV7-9 CASSRTGSDEQYF TGTGCCAGCAGCAGGACAGGGAGTGACGAGCAGTACTTC
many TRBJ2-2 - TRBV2 CASSEASTGELFF TGTGCCAGCAGTGAAGCCTCGACCGGGGAGCTGTTTTTT
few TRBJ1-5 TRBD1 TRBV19 CASSISGTGAHQPQHF TGTGCCAGTAGTATATCCGGGACAGGGGCCCATCAGCCCCAGCATTTT
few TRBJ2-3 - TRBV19 CASRLAGMTSQDTQYF TGTGCCAGCAGACTTGCGGGAATGACTTCACAGGATACGCAGTATTTT
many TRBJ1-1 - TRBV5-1 CASSLWGVNTEAFF TGCGCCAGCAGCTTGTGGGGTGTGAACACTGAAGCTTTCTTT
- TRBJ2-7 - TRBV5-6 CASSMDVTGEQYF TGTGCCAGCAGCATGGACGTGACCGGTGAGCAGTACTTC
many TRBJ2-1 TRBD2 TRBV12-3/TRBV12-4 CASAHLAGASNEQFF TGTGCCAGCGCTCATCTAGCGGGGGCCTCCAATGAGCAGTTCTTC
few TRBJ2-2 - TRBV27 CASSFGTNTGELFF TGTGCCAGCAGTTTTGGCACGAACACCGGGGAGCTGTTTTTT
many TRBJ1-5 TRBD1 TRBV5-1 CASSYTSGGNQPQHF TGCGCCAGCAGCTATACCTCAGGGGGAAATCAGCCCCAGCATTTT
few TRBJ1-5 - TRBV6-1 CASSGTGSVPQHF TGTGCCAGCAGTGGAACGGGGAGTGTGCCCCAGCATTTT
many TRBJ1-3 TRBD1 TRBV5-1 CASRPTGLGGNTIYF TGCGCCAGCAGACCGACAGGGTTGGGTGGAAACACCATATATTTT
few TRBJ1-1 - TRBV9 CASSAEGRDTEAFF TGTGCCAGCAGCGCCGAGGGCCGTGACACTGAAGCTTTCTTT
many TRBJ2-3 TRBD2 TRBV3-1 CASSRLAGRFTDTQYF TGTGCCAGCAGCCGCCTAGCGGGGAGGTTTACAGATACGCAGTATTTT
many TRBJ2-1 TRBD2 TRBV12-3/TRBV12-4 CASTSRGGGDEQFF TGTGCCAGCACCTCCCGGGGCGGGGGTGATGAGCAGTTCTTC
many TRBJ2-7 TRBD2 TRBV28 CASSLPSAGGPNPLYEQYF TGTGCCAGCAGTTTACCGTCAGCGGGGGGACCTAACCCCCTGTACGAGCAGTACTTC
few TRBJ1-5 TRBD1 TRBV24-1 CATSDRGDREQPQHF TGTGCCACCAGTGACCGGGGGGACAGGGAACAGCCCCAGCATTTT
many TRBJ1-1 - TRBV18 CASSPPGLNTEAFF TGTGCCAGCTCACCACCGGGTTTGAACACTGAAGCTTTCTTT
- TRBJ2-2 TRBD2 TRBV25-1 CASSGLAGGVNTGELFF TGTGCCAGCAGTGGACTAGCGGGGGGTGTCAACACCGGGGAGCTGTTTTTT
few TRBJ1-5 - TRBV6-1 CASTETGPQPQHF TGTGCCAGCACCGAGACGGGTCCTCAGCCCCAGCATTTT
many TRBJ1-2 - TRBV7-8 CASSLAPGYYGYTF TGTGCCAGCAGCTTAGCGCCAGGGTACTATGGCTACACCTTC
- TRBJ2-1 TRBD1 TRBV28 CASVAGTGAYNEQFF TGTGCCAGCGTCGCCGGGACAGGCGCCTACAATGAGCAGTTCTTC
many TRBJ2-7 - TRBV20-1 CSATMAGVSYEQYF TGCAGTGCTACCATGGCAGGGGTTTCCTACGAGCAGTACTTC
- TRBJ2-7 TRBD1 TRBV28 CASSSGQGRTYEQYF TGTGCCAGCAGTTCAGGACAGGGGAGAACCTACGAGCAGTACTTC
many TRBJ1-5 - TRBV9 CASSVGEGGNNQPQHF TGTGCCAGCAGCGTAGGTGAGGGAGGTAACAATCAGCCCCAGCATTTT
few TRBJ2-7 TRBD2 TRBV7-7 CASSPGLANEQYF TGTGCCAGCAGCCCAGGACTAGCAAACGAGCAGTACTTC
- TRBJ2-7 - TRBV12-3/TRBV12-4 CASSFGVAAGYEQYF TGTGCCAGCAGTTTTGGGGTAGCCGCAGGGTACGAGCAGTACTTC
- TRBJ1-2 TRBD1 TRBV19 CASMGDRSFQSYTF TGTGCCAGTATGGGGGACAGGTCTTTTCAAAGCTACACCTTC
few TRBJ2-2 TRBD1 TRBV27 CASTTGGTGELFF TGTGCCAGCACTACAGGGGGGACCGGGGAGCTGTTTTTT
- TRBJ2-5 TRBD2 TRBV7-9 CASSETGTSGGEWETQYF TGTGCCAGCAGCGAAACCGGGACTAGCGGGGGGGAGTGGGAGACCCAGTACTTC
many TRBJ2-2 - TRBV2 CASSAGLPNGELFF TGTGCCAGCAGTGCGGGACTGCCTAACGGGGAGCTGTTTTTT
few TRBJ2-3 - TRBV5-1 CASSLGSRAGDTQYF TGCGCCAGCAGCTTGGGTTCCAGGGCTGGAGATACGCAGTATTTT